This T cell receptor beta chain is from a study of early T cells in non-severe SARS-CoV-2 infection. General study findings and limits: Anti-spike CD8 responses were favored by VDJdb matching, which missed private and CD4 specificities.

Individual cDNA molecules were tagged with unique molecular identifiers. Using its own MiXCR run on the 5' RACE reads, TCRdb lists one record per CDR3 protein. The table lists about 67,000 distinct CDR3 sequences, 10% of them singletons. For this clonotype: Its antigen is unidentified.

The sequence was collected from an adult who was a healthcare worker with PCR-confirmed SARS-CoV-2 infection or an uninfected control (not recorded which). Sequencing was performed on whole blood, taken at baseline.

The CDR3, as DNA: TGTGCTAGTGGTTTGTTACTAGCGGGACAATTCAATGAGCAGTTCTTC. Translating gives CASGLLLAGQFNEQFF. The J gene is TRBJ2-1, the V gene TRBV12-5; TRBD2 agrees at 10 bases. The germline CDR1 and CDR2 sequences are LGHNT and FRNRAP. J gave up 6 bases and V 2 bases, and 7 bases lay outside the gene matches. This CDR3 contains 16 residues.